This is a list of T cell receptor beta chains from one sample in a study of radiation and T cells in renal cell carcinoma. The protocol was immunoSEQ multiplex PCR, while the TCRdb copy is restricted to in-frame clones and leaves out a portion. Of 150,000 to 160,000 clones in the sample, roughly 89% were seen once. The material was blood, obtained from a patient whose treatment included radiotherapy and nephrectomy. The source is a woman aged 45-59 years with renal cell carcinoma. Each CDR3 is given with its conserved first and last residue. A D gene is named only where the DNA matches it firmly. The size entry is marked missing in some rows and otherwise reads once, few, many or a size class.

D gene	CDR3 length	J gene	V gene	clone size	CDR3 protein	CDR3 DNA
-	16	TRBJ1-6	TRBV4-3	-	CASSRGDRSMGSPLHF	TGCGCCAGCAGCCGGGGAGACAGGAGTATGGGTTCACCCCTCCACTTT
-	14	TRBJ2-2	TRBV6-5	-	CASRPRRDAGELFF	TGTGCCAGCAGACCTAGGAGGGATGCCGGGGAGCTGTTTTTT
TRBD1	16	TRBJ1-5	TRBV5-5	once	CASSGGTGQGHQPQHF	TGTGCCAGCAGCGGGGGAACCGGACAGGGTCATCAGCCCCAGCATTTT
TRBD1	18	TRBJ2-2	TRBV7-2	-	CASSLSPLGQGGVGELFF	TGTGCCAGCAGCTTATCCCCCCTGGGACAGGGGGGGGTCGGGGAGCTGTTTTTT
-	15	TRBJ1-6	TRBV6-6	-	CASSYEGRTNSPLHF	TGTGCCAGCAGTTACGAGGGCAGGACCAATTCACCCCTCCACTTT
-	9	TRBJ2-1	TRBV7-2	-	CASSLEQFF	TGTGCCAGCAGCCTCGAGCAGTTCTTC
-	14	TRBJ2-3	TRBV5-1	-	CASSLAVSTDTQYF	TGCGCCAGCAGCTTGGCCGTCAGCACAGATACGCAGTATTTT
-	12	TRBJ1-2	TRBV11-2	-	CASSLRVYGYTF	TGTGCCAGCAGCTTACGAGTGTACGGCTACACCTTC
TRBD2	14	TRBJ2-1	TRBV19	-	CASSPELAYSEQFF	TGTGCCAGTAGTCCCGAACTAGCGTACAGTGAGCAGTTCTTC
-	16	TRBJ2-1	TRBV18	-	CASSPDTGGRYNEQFF	TGTGCCAGCTCACCCGATACCGGGGGGCGGTACAATGAGCAGTTCTTC
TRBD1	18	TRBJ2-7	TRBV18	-	CASSPLPIQGARFYEQYF	TGTGCCAGCTCACCACTCCCTATACAGGGGGCTAGATTCTACGAGCAGTACTTC
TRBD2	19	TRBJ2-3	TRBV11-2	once	CASSYRFSVLAGVTDTQYF	TGTGCCAGCAGCTACCGTTTCTCCGTACTAGCGGGGGTAACAGATACGCAGTATTTT
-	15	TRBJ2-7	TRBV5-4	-	CASSRGGTTGYEQYF	TGTGCCAGCAGCCGGGGCGGGACAACGGGCTACGAGCAGTACTTC
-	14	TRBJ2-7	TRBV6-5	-	CASSYSIWGYEQYF	TGTGCCAGCAGTTACTCGATCTGGGGTTACGAGCAGTACTTC
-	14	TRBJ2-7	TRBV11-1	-	CASSSRESLYEQYF	TGTGCCAGCAGTTCCCGGGAGTCACTCTACGAGCAGTACTTC
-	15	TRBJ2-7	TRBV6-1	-	CASSPRGESSYEQYF	TGTGCCAGCAGTCCGAGGGGGGAGAGCTCCTACGAGCAGTACTTC
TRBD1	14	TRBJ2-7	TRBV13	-	CASSPDRSSYEQYF	TGTGCCAGCAGCCCGGACAGGAGCTCCTACGAGCAGTACTTC
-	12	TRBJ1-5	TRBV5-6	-	CASSLWTQPQHF	TGTGCCAGCAGCTTGTGGACGCAGCCCCAGCATTTT
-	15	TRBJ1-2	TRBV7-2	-	CASTQYGGGSYGYTF	TGTGCCAGCACACAATACGGGGGGGGAAGCTATGGCTACACCTTC
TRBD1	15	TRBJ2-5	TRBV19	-	CASSTSGQGRGTQYF	TGTGCCAGTAGTACCTCGGGACAGGGGAGGGGGACCCAGTACTTC
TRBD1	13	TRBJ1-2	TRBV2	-	CARKTGGAWGYTF	TGTGCCAGAAAGACAGGGGGCGCTTGGGGCTACACCTTC
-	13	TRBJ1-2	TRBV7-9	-	CANSLRGDDGYTF	TGTGCCAACAGCTTACGTGGGGACGATGGCTACACCTTC
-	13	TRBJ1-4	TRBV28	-	CASSQGVNEKLFF	TGTGCCAGCAGTCAAGGGGTTAATGAAAAACTGTTTTTT
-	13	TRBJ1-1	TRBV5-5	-	CASSWGISTEAFF	TGTGCCAGCAGCTGGGGTATCAGCACTGAAGCTTTCTTT
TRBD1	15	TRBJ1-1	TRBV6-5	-	CASSYSNRGYTEAFF	TGTGCCAGCAGTTACTCGAACAGGGGGTACACTGAAGCTTTCTTT
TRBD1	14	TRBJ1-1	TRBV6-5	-	CASRRQGMNTEAFF	TGTGCCAGCAGAAGACAGGGGATGAACACTGAAGCTTTCTTT
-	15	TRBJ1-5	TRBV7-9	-	CASSPYWDGNQPQHF	TGTGCCAGCAGCCCTTATTGGGACGGCAATCAGCCCCAGCATTTT
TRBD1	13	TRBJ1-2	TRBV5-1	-	CASSRQGAEGYTF	TGCGCCAGCAGCAGGCAGGGGGCGGAAGGCTACACCTTC
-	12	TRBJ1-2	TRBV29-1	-	CSVEDPPIDYTF	TGCAGCGTTGAAGACCCGCCCATTGACTACACCTTC
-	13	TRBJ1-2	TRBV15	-	CATSPRTDAGYTF	TGTGCCACCAGCCCCCGGACAGATGCTGGCTACACCTTC
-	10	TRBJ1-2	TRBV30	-	CAWEAVGYTF	TGTGCCTGGGAGGCGGTAGGCTACACCTTC
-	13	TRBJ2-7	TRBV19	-	CASSMGLSYEQYF	TGTGCCAGTAGTATGGGCTTATCCTACGAGCAGTACTTC
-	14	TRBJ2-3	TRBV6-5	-	CASSYGSGADTQYF	TGTGCCAGCAGTTACGGGTCGGGCGCAGATACGCAGTATTTT
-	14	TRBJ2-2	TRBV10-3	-	CAISEQGKTGELFF	TGTGCCATCAGTGAGCAGGGGAAGACCGGGGAGCTGTTTTTT
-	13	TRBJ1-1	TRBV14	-	CASSQEISTEAFF	TGTGCCAGCAGCCAAGAGATCTCGACTGAAGCTTTCTTT
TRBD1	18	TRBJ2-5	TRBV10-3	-	CAISDSGDRGVLSETQYF	TGTGCCATCAGTGACTCAGGGGACAGGGGTGTATTGTCAGAGACCCAGTACTTC
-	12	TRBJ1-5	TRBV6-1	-	CASSGFEEPQHF	TGTGCCAGCAGTGGCTTCGAAGAACCCCAGCATTTT
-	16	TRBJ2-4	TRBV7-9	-	CASSLGGAGAKNIQYF	TGTGCCAGCAGCCTAGGTGGGGCGGGAGCCAAAAACATTCAGTACTTC
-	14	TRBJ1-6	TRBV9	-	CASTTGPENSPLHF	TGTGCCAGCACCACAGGGCCTGAGAATTCACCCCTCCACTTT
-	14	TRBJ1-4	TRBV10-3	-	CAISDGGDGGKLFF	TGTGCCATCAGTGACGGGGGGGACGGAGGAAAACTGTTTTTT
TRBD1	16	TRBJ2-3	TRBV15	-	CATSRDGGQGTDTQYF	TGTGCCACCAGCAGAGATGGAGGACAGGGGACAGATACGCAGTATTTT